This T cell receptor (beta chain) was captured by sequencing in a study of PD-1 blockade in classical Hodgkin lymphoma. Study-level results: Patients with a complete response exhibited baseline diversity comparable to newly diagnosed patients. Newly diagnosed patients reportedly trailed healthy donors in baseline TCR diversity. Nivolumab initiated under 1 year post-ASCT led to patient exclusion.

Profiled with immunoSEQ multiplex PCR; TCRdb holds only in-frame clones, not every one. Of roughly 41,000 clones listed, about 86% are singletons. This CDR3 is built from 13 residues. Trimming left V 6 bases short and J 7 bases short, with 13 bases between. Germline V gene lookup returns CDR1 LNHDA and CDR2 SQIVND (reference sequence). With no exception, relapse followed autologous stem cell transplantation in all patients, and brentuximab vedotin exposure varied. Remarks on this clone: Its target is unknown.

The chain has TRBV19 and TRBJ1-5; possibly TRBD1 for D (5 bases). The clonotype originates from a human donor with classical Hodgkin lymphoma. The input for sequencing was peripheral blood mononuclear cells (PBMCs), taken before the second cycle of nivolumab. In nucleotides, the CDR3 is TGTGCCAGTAGAGGGGCAGGGAAACAGCCCCAGCATTTT. This codes for CASRGAGKQPQHF.